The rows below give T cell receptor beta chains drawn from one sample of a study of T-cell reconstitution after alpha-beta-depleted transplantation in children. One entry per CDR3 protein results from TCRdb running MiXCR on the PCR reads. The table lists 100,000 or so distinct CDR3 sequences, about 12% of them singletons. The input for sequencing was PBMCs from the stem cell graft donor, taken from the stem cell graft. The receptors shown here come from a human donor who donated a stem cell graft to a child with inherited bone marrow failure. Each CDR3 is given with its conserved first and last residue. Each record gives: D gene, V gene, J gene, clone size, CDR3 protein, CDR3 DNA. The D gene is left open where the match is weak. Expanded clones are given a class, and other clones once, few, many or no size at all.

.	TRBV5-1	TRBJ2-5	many	CASSRGEIQETQYF	TGCGCCAGCAGCCGAGGAGAGATCCAAGAGACCCAGTACTTC
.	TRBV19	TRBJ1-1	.	CASSPRAFAEAFF	TGTGCCAGTAGTCCTCGGGCGTTTGCTGAAGCTTTCTTT
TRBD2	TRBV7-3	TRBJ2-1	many	CASSMDSGTTTPNEQFF	TGTGCCAGCAGCATGGACTCCGGGACTACAACGCCGAATGAGCAGTTCTTC
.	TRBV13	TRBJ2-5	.	CASSQWRAETQYF	TGTGCCAGCAGCCAGTGGAGGGCGGAGACCCAGTACTTC
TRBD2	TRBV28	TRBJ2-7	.	CASSEAGLDYEQYF	TGTGCCAGCAGTGAAGCGGGACTCGATTACGAGCAGTACTTC
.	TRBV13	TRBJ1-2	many	CASSSYDSNNYGYTF	TGTGCCAGCAGCTCGTACGACAGCAATAACTATGGCTACACCTTC
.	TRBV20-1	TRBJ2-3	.	CSAPASLGTDTQYF	TGCAGTGCCCCGGCCAGTTTGGGCACAGATACGCAGTATTTT
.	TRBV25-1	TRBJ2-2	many	CASTRGAPNTGELFF	TGTGCCAGCACCAGAGGGGCACCGAACACCGGGGAGCTGTTTTTT
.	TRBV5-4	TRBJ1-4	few	CASNLGGATNEKLFF	TGTGCCAGCAACCTCGGGGGGGCGACTAATGAAAAACTGTTTTTT
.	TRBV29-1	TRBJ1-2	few	CSGLEAPQVQGYTF	TGCAGCGGTCTCGAGGCCCCCCAGGTCCAGGGCTACACCTTC
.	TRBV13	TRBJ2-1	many	CASSLGPLGANKFF	TGTGCCAGCAGCTTAGGACCCTTGGGGGCAAATAAGTTCTTC
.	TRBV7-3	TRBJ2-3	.	CASSHSREVTDTQYF	TGTGCCAGCAGCCATTCCAGGGAAGTCACAGATACGCAGTATTTT
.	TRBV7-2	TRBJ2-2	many	CASSPKYRGTYGELFF	TGTGCCAGCAGCCCAAAATATCGTGGGACCTACGGGGAGCTGTTTTTT
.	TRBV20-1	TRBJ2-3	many	CSAYSGVGPTDTQYF	TGCAGTGCTTATAGCGGAGTTGGCCCCACAGATACGCAGTATTTT
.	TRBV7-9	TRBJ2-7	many	CASSSLGSIYEQYF	TGTGCCAGCAGCTCCCTCGGGTCAATATACGAGCAGTACTTC
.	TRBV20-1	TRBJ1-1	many	CSARAVGRADGTEAFF	TGCAGTGCTAGAGCGGTGGGCAGGGCTGACGGCACTGAAGCTTTCTTT
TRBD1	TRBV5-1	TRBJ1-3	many	CASSSFRDSVGAIYF	TGCGCCAGCTCAAGCTTTCGGGACAGTGTGGGCGCCATATATTTT
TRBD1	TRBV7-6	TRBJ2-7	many	CASSPRTGPYEQYF	TGTGCCAGCAGCCCCCGGACAGGCCCCTACGAGCAGTACTTC